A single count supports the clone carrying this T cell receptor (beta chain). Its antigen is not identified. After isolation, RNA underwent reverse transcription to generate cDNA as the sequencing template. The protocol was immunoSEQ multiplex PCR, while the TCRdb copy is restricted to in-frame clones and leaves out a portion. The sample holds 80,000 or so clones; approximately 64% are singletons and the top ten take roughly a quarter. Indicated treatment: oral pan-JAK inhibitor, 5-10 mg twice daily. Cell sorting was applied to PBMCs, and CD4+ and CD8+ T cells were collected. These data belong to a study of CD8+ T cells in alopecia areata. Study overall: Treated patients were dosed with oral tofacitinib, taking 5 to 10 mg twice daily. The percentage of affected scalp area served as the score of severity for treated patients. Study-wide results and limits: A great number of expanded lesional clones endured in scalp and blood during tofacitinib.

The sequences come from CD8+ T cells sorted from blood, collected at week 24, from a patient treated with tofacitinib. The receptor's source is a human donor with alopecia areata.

CDR3 in DNA: TGTGCCAGCAGCTTGGAGGACACCGGGGAGCTGTTTTTT. Translating it yields CASSLEDTGELFF. This chain uses TRBV5-6 with TRBJ2-2; no clear D gene. Germline CDR1 reads SGHDT; CDR2 reads YYEEEE. This CDR3 has 13 residues. V was shortened by 0 bases and J by 3 bases, with 3 bases between the two germline ends.